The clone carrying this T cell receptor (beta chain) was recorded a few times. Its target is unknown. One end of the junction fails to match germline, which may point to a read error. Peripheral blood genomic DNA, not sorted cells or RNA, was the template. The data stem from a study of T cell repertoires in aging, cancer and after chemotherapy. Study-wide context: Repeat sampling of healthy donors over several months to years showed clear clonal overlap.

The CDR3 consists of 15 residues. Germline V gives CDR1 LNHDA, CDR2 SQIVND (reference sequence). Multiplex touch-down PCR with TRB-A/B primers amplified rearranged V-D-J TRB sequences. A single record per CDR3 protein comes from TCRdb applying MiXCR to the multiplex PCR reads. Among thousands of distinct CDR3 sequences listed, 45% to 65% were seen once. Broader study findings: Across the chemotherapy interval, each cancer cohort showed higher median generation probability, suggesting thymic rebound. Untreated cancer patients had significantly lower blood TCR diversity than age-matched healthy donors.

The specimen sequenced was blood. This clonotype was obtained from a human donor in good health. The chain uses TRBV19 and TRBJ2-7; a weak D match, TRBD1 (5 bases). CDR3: CASSVDRSNSYEQYF. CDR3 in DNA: TGTGCCAGTAGTGTAGACAGATCCAACTCCTACGAGCAGTACTTC. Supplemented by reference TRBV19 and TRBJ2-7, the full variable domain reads DGGITQSPKYLFRKEGQNVTLSCEQNLNHDAMYWYRQDPGQGLRLIYYSQIVNDFQKGDIAEGYSVSREKKESFPLTVTSAQKNPTAFYLCASSVDRSNSYEQYFGPGTRLTVT.